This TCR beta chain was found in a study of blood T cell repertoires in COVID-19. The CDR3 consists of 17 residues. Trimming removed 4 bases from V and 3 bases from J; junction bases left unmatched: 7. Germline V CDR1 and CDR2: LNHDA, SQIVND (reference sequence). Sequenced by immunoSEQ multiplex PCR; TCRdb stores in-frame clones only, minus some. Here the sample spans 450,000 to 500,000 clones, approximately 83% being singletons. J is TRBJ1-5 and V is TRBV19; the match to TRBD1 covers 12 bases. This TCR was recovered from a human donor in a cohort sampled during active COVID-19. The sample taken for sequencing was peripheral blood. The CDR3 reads CASSTPGTGGTNQPQHF. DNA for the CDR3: TGTGCCAGTAGTACACCCGGGACAGGGGGCACCAATCAGCCCCAGCATTTT.